This TCR beta chain was found in a study of identical twins. Study-level findings and limits: Fewer insertions marked abundant cord blood beta clonotypes; young adult naive trended weakly, memory not at all. Models underestimated how often monozygotic twins shared out-of-frame TCR alpha.

TCRdb passed the 5' RACE reads through MiXCR, listing each CDR3 protein once. The table lists just under 550,000 distinct CDR3 sequences, around 15% of them singletons. This clonotype occurred a few times. Its antigen is as yet unknown. The same data also contributed to another study, on yellow fever vaccine responses in identical twins. This second study notes: Twins' vaccine T cell responses were reported to seem partly convergent and partly personalized.

Material for sequencing was CD4+ T cells sorted from blood. The clonotype comes from a woman younger than 30 in good health.

Here the CDR3 DNA reads TGTGCCACCCCGGGACAGGGAAGGCGGAACACTGAAGCTTTCTTT. Translating gives CATPGQGRRNTEAFF. The rearrangement links TRBV2 to TRBJ1-1; 9 bases agree with TRBD1. Germline CDR1 is SNHLY and CDR2 is FYNNEI. J lost 1 base, V lost 10 bases, and 10 bases had no gene match. The CDR3 contains 15 residues.